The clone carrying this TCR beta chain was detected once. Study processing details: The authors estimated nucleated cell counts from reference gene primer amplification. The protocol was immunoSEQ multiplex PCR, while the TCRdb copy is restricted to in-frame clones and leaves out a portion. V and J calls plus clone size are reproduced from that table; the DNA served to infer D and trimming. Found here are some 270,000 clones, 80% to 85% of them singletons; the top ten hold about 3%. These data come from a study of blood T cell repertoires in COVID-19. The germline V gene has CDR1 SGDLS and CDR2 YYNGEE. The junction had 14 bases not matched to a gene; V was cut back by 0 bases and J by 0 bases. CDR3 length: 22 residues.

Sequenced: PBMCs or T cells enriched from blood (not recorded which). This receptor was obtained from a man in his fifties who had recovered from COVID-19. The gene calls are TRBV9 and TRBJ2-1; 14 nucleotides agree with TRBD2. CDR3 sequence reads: CASSVGATSGRAPLSSYNEQFF. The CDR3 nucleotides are TGTGCCAGCAGCGTAGGTGCGACTAGCGGGAGGGCCCCGCTCAGCTCCTACAATGAGCAGTTCTTC.